This entry lists 22 T cell receptor beta chains sequenced from one sample in a study of T cells in Graves' hyperthyroidism and ophthalmopathy. RNA transcripts were the template for amplifying TCR beta CDR3 regions. A set of HTBI primers served as the primers for a first-round RT-PCR of the TCR CDR3. Each CDR3 protein gets one entry after TCRdb re-called the multiplex PCR reads with MiXCR. The sample holds about 500,000 distinct CDR3 sequences, 17% seen once. Sequencing was performed on blood. Source of these receptors: a woman between 18 and 29 years old with Graves' ophthalmopathy.

The J gene is TRBJ2-7, the V gene TRBV30, with D unresolved. Looked up from germline, CDR1 is GTSNPN and CDR2 is SVGIG (reference sequence). Trimming left V 2 bases short and J 3 bases short, with 11 bases between. The CDR3 has 13 residues. As DNA, the CDR3 is TGTGCCTGGAGTCTCCCGGTCGGCTACGAGCAGTACTTC. It translates to CAWSLPVGYEQYF. Full variable domain (missing parts from reference TRBV30 and TRBJ2-7): SQTIHQWPATLVQPVGSPLSLECTVEGTSNPNLYWYRQAAGRGLQLLFYSVGIGQISSEVPQNLSASRPQDRQFILSSKKLLLSDSGFYLCAWSLPVGYEQYFGPGTRLTVT.

This clonotype was seen once. The chain has TRBV7-3 and TRBJ2-3; weak D call: TRBD2 (6 bases). V lost 4 bases, J lost 6 bases, and 17 bases lay in between. Germline V gene data show CDR1 as SGHTA and CDR2 as FQGTGA. The CDR3 covers 15 residues. The CDR3: CASSSLAVPGDTQYF. The DNA of the CDR3 is TGTGCCAGCAGCTCCTTAGCGGTACCGGGGGATACGCAGTATTTT.

This clonotype was observed many times. The V gene is TRBV28, the J gene TRBJ2-7; D remains unclear. The CDR3 loop spans 13 amino acids. Germline loops: CDR1 MDHEN, CDR2 SYDVKM. Trimming removed 9 bases at V and 6 bases at J, with 18 bases between. The CDR3: CASTDVPAGEQYF. DNA for the CDR3: TGTGCCAGTACCGACGTTCCCGCCGGCGAGCAGTACTTC.

This clonotype was seen a few times. V usage is TRBV4-2 and J usage is TRBJ2-3; 7 nucleotides align to TRBD2. V was pared by 4 bases and J by 4 bases, with 8 bases of the junction left unmatched. From germline, CDR1 is LGHNA and CDR2 YNFKEQ. This CDR3 has 15 amino acids. The CDR3 is CASSPGVRGADTQYF. The CDR3 nucleotides read TGTGCCAGCAGCCCGGGGGTTCGGGGGGCAGATACGCAGTATTTT.

The chain carries TRBV3-1 and TRBJ2-2; no definite D call. Deletions cut 0 bases from V and 6 bases from J, with 5 bases between. The CDR3 contains 13 residues. Germline loops: CDR1 LGHDT, CDR2 YNNKEL (reference sequence). The CDR3 DNA sequence: TGTGCCAGCAGCCAAGACCCCCCCGGGGAGCTGTTTTTT. Protein sequence: CASSQDPPGELFF.

V usage is TRBV4-1 and J usage is TRBJ1-5, with D unclear. The CDR3 consists of 13 residues. Trimming cost V 3 bases and J 5 bases, with 8 bases left between them. The germline CDR1 and CDR2 sequences are MGHRA and YSYEKL. Here the CDR3 reads CASSQVSDQPQHF. The DNA of the CDR3 is TGCGCCAGCAGCCAGGTCAGTGATCAGCCCCAGCATTTT.

CDR3 DNA sequence: TGTGCCAGCAGCGTAGCTCCAGGACTAAACACCGGGGAGCTGTTTTTT. It codes for CASSVAPGLNTGELFF. The chain joins TRBV9 to TRBJ2-2; TRBD2 is a possible D gene (6 bases). CDR1 and CDR2 from the germline V gene are SGDLS and YYNGEE. V was trimmed by 0 bases and J by 2 bases, leaving 11 bases between them. This CDR3 contains 16 residues.

This chain links TRBV28 with TRBJ1-5; D is unresolved. The CDR3 sequence is 14 residues long. The germline gives CDR1 MDHEN, CDR2 SYDVKM. Trimming took 5 bases from V and 7 from J, leaving 15 bases between them. This CDR3 is CASSRTMGNQPQHF. The CDR3 region has the DNA TGTGCCAGCAGTCGGACCATGGGAAACCAGCCCCAGCATTTT.

The rearrangement uses TRBV6-1 and TRBJ2-2; 11 bases align to TRBD2. V gave up 5 bases and J gave up 5 bases; unmatched junction bases: 4. The germline V gene encodes CDR1 MNHNS and CDR2 SASEGT. There are 15 residues in the CDR3. The CDR3: CASSKLAGVTGELFF. Written as DNA, the CDR3 is TGTGCCAGCAGTAAACTAGCGGGAGTTACCGGGGAGCTGTTTTTT.

In this sample, this clonotype turned up a few times. This chain links TRBV9 with TRBJ2-3; 9 bases line up with TRBD1. CDR1 SGDLS and CDR2 YYNGEE come from the germline V gene. V gave up 0 bases and J gave up 8 bases; unmatched junction bases: 7. The CDR3 has 15 residues. This chain's CDR3 is CASSVEGTGLGTQYF. In DNA form, the CDR3 reads TGTGCCAGCAGCGTAGAGGGGACAGGGCTGGGTACGCAGTATTTT.

Ten or more counts support this clonotype. The CDR3 bases are TGTGCCAGCAGCGTGGGGGACTGGACCTACGAGCAGTACTTC. Translating gives CASSVGDWTYEQYF. This chain joins TRBV3-1 and TRBJ2-7; D may be TRBD2 (6 bases). CDR1 is LGHDT and CDR2 is YNNKEL in the germline V gene (reference sequence). Trimming stripped 5 bases from V and 2 bases from J, with 13 bases between. CDR3 length equals 14 residues.

This clonotype came up a few times. The chain combines TRBV4-3 with TRBJ2-3, with D possibly TRBD1 on 5 matching bases. Germline-derived CDR1 and CDR2 are LGHNA and YSLEER. This CDR3 contains 15 residues. Between the trimmed V and J ends, which lost 2 bases and 2 bases, there was a span of 11 bases. This CDR3 reads CASSQTQGITDTQYF. DNA for the CDR3: TGCGCCAGCAGCCAAACTCAGGGCATCACAGATACGCAGTATTTT.

This clonotype was counted many times. The chain couples TRBV30 to TRBJ1-1; no clear D. With 0 bases removed from V and 3 bases from J, the gap between germline ends came to 2 bases. The V gene's germline CDR1 is GTSNPN and CDR2 SVGIG (reference sequence). This CDR3 is built from 11 residues. The CDR3 nucleotides read TGTGCCTGGAGTGTATACACTGAAGCTTTCTTT. This sequence encodes CAWSVYTEAFF.

This clonotype was found once. The chain recombines TRBV7-8 with TRBJ2-7; TRBD2 agrees at 11 bases. The germline V gene has CDR1 SGHVS and CDR2 FQNEAQ. J gave up 6 bases and V 4 bases, and 8 bases lay outside the gene matches. The CDR3 spans 15 residues. CDR3 nucleotides: TGTGCCAGCAGCTATCAGACTAGCGGGACGGGCGAGCAGTACTTC. Encoded protein: CASSYQTSGTGEQYF.

This clonotype appeared many times. The V gene is TRBV3-1, the J gene TRBJ1-2, with 7 bases aligning to TRBD1. Germline V CDR1 and CDR2: LGHDT, YNNKEL (reference sequence). The V and J ends lost 4 bases and 4 bases, in that order; junction bases with no gene match: 12. The CDR3 has 16 amino acids. DNA for the CDR3: TGTGCCAGCAGCCCCGGGACAGCCGCCACCCTCTATGGCTACACCTTC. Amino acids: CASSPGTAATLYGYTF.

This clonotype was seen ten or more times. The genes are TRBV3-1 and TRBJ2-7; TRBD2 might be the D (5 bases). Germline lookup yields CDR1 LGHDT and CDR2 YNNKEL (reference sequence). The CDR3 has 14 residues. V was shortened by 5 bases and J by 6 bases, with 17 bases between the two germline ends. CDR3 protein: CASSSHRASSEQYF. CDR3 in DNA: TGTGCCAGCAGCTCCCATCGGGCTAGCTCCGAGCAGTACTTC.

For this clonotype: An end of the junction does not agree with germline; a read error may underlie this. This chain joins TRBV7-7 and TRBJ1-4, with 9 nucleotides matching TRBD1. The CDR3 length is 15 residues. Germline V lookup: CDR1 SSHAT, CDR2 FNYEAQ (reference sequence). In DNA, the CDR3 is TGTGCTAGCAGCCCCGGACAGGGGAGAGATGAAAAACTGTTTTTT. Its translation is CASSPGQGRDEKLFF.

Ten or more counts support this clonotype. With a much larger clone just one base away, this may be a read error. V is TRBV28 and J is TRBJ2-5; TRBD2 agrees at 7 bases. Germline V lookup: CDR1 MDHEN, CDR2 SYDVKM. There are 15 residues in the CDR3. CDR3 region: CAGSFGAGELETQYF. DNA of the CDR3: TGTGCCGGCAGTTTTGGGGCGGGAGAGCTCGAGACCCAGTACTTC.

This clonotype was seen ten or more times. The chain has TRBV6-4 and TRBJ2-3; no firm D call. Trimming removed 11 bases at V and 0 bases at J, with 21 bases between. Germline-derived CDR1 and CDR2 are MRHNA and SNTAGT. The CDR3 extends over 16 amino acids. The CDR3 DNA reads TGTGCCGGCTACGAAGCTAGGAATGGAAGCACAGATACGCAGTATTTT. Translating it yields CAGYEARNGSTDTQYF.

This clonotype appeared a few times. The CDR3 here is CASSHERLNTEAFF. As DNA, the CDR3 is TGCGCCAGCAGCCATGAAAGACTGAACACTGAAGCTTTCTTT. V and J are TRBV4-1 and TRBJ1-1, with no clear D. Between the trimmed V and J ends, which lost 3 bases and 0 bases, there was a span of 8 bases. Germline V gives CDR1 MGHRA, CDR2 YSYEKL. The CDR3 sequence is 14 residues long.

This chain links TRBV6-6 with TRBJ2-2, with TRBD2 as a possible D gene (5 bases). Germline values: CDR1 MNHNY, CDR2 SVGAGI (reference sequence). Trimming removed 2 bases from V and 6 bases from J, with 10 bases in between. CDR3 length equals 14 residues. In DNA form, the CDR3 reads TGTGCCAGCAGTTACGAGGGATTGGCCGGGGAGCTGTTTTTT. Amino acid sequence: CASSYEGLAGELFF.

Only a few counts were recorded for this clonotype. The chain couples TRBV6-1 to TRBJ2-7; TRBD2 matches at 10 bases. V trimming: 6 bases; J trimming: 0 bases; junction bases outside the gene matches: 17. Germline V gene data show CDR1 as MNHNS and CDR2 as SASEGT. The CDR3 is made up of 19 amino acids. The CDR3 sequence is CASSLRGRASGGSSYEQYF. CDR3 bases: TGTGCCAGCAGCCTACGAGGGAGGGCTAGCGGGGGCAGCTCCTACGAGCAGTACTTC.